These 13 T cell receptor beta chains came from one sample sequenced in a study of blood T cell repertoires in COVID-19. The method was immunoSEQ multiplex PCR; TCRdb's version includes in-frame clones alone and lacks a portion of them. The sample consists of 150,000 to 200,000 clones, 84% of them appearing once. The sequenced sample was PBMCs or T cells enriched from blood (not recorded which). The receptor source for this set is a woman aged 30 to 39 who had been exposed to COVID-19.

J is TRBJ1-5 and V is TRBV28; weak D call: TRBD1 (5 bases). Deletions cut 5 bases from V and 3 bases from J, with 17 bases between. Germline V gene lookup returns CDR1 MDHEN and CDR2 SYDVKM. CDR3 length: 16 amino acids. This chain's CDR3 is CASSAISAGNNQPQHF. For the CDR3, the DNA is TGTGCCAGCAGTGCCATCTCGGCAGGGAACAATCAGCCCCAGCATTTT. The full variable domain, rest sourced from reference TRBV28 and TRBJ1-5, is DVKVTQSSRYLVKRTGEKVFLECVQDMDHENMFWYRQDPGLGLRLIYFSYDVKMKEKGDIPEGYSVSREKKERFSLILESASTNQTSMYLCASSAISAGNNQPQHFGDGTRLSIL.

V and J are TRBV5-4 and TRBJ1-2, with a weak D call TRBD1 (6 bases). V was pared by 2 bases and J by 2 bases, with 10 bases between. The CDR3 loop spans 14 amino acids. Germline CDR1 SGHNT, CDR2 YYREEE (reference sequence). The CDR3 coding sequence is TGTGCCAGCAGCTTTTCAGGGGCCAACTATGGCTACACCTTC. Translated, it gives CASSFSGANYGYTF.

The chain carries TRBV5-1 and TRBJ2-7, with a tentative D call TRBD2 (5 bases). Germline assignment: CDR1 SGHRS and CDR2 YFSETQ. Trimming pared 6 bases from V and 5 bases from J, leaving 15 bases between. The CDR3 runs to 13 residues. The CDR3 loop is CASTADIGDEQYF. CDR3 nucleotide sequence: TGCGCCAGCACCGCAGACATCGGGGACGAGCAGTACTTC.

The rearrangement joins TRBV15 to TRBJ2-5; D perhaps matches TRBD2 (7 bases). The CDR3 runs to 15 residues. CDR1 LNHNV and CDR2 YYDKDF come from the germline V gene (reference sequence). V lost 0 bases to trimming and J lost 1 base, with 9 bases between them. CDR3 sequence reads: CATSREGGPQETQYF. The CDR3 DNA reads TGTGCCACCAGCAGAGAGGGGGGGCCCCAAGAGACCCAGTACTTC.

This clone was seen only once. The chain combines TRBV27 with TRBJ1-2; D is unclear. The germline CDR1 and CDR2 sequences are MNHEY and SMNVEV (reference sequence). V was pared by 0 bases and J by 6 bases, with 8 bases between. The length of the CDR3 is 13 residues. CDR3 region: CASSLSRNNGYTF. The CDR3, as DNA: TGTGCCAGCAGTTTATCGAGGAACAATGGCTACACCTTC.

The table lists this clone with a few counts. The chain employs TRBV7-2 and TRBJ2-3; 7 positions match TRBD1. After removal of 4 bases from V and 1 base from J, the junction contained 8 bases not matched to a gene. CDR1 is SGHTA, CDR2 FQGNSA, per germline. The CDR3 is 16 residues long. The CDR3 sequence is CASSSRQGFGTDTQYF. In nucleotides, the CDR3 is TGTGCCAGCAGCTCAAGACAGGGTTTCGGCACAGATACGCAGTATTTT.

The gene calls are TRBV19 and TRBJ2-7; D possibly corresponds to TRBD1 (6 bases). Trimming removed 6 bases from V and 3 bases from J, with 15 bases in between. From germline, CDR1 is LNHDA and CDR2 SQIVND (reference sequence). The CDR3 runs 14 residues. The CDR3 DNA follows: TGTGCCAGTAGCCCCACAGGGTTGGTCTACGAGCAGTACTTC. This encodes CASSPTGLVYEQYF.

The chain is built from TRBV7-8 and TRBJ1-5, with no clear D. Germline V gives CDR1 SGHVS, CDR2 FQNEAQ. V was shortened by 1 base and J by 6 bases, with 13 bases between the two germline ends. CDR3 length: 15 amino acids. CDR3 DNA sequence: TGTGCCAGCAGCTTAGACAGCCTAATCCGTCAGCCCCAGCATTTT. Protein sequence: CASSLDSLIRQPQHF.

V is TRBV7-2 and J is TRBJ2-1; 14 bases fit TRBD2. J gave up 8 bases and V 5 bases, and 5 bases lay outside the gene matches. Looked up from germline, CDR1 is SGHTA and CDR2 is FQGNSA. The CDR3 is 15 residues long. The CDR3: CASSPTSGGAYEQFF. The DNA for the CDR3 is TGTGCCAGCAGCCCGACTAGCGGGGGGGCGTATGAGCAGTTCTTC.

The V gene is TRBV7-9, the J gene TRBJ1-1, with D hard to call. The CDR3 has 14 amino acids. Trimming shortened V by 6 bases and J by 1 base, and 12 bases separated the two germline ends. CDR1 and CDR2 (germline): SEHNR, FQNEAQ (reference sequence). This chain's CDR3 is CASSPLASNTEAFF. The CDR3 bases are TGTGCCAGCAGTCCCTTAGCCTCGAACACTGAAGCTTTCTTT.

This clone was recorded only once. The chain combines TRBV19 with TRBJ1-5; D perhaps matches TRBD1 (6 bases). This CDR3 has 13 amino acids. Germline CDR1 reads LNHDA; CDR2 reads SQIVND (reference sequence). The V gene lost 7 bases and the J gene lost 3 bases, with 10 bases spanning the gap. Written as DNA, the CDR3 is TGTGCCAGTACCAGGACAGACAATCAGCCCCAGCATTTT. Its protein product is CASTRTDNQPQHF. Using reference TRBV19 and TRBJ1-5 for the parts outside the CDR3, the full variable domain is DGGITQSPKYLFRKEGQNVTLSCEQNLNHDAMYWYRQDPGQGLRLIYYSQIVNDFQKGDIAEGYSVSREKKESFPLTVTSAQKNPTAFYLCASTRTDNQPQHFGDGTRLSIL.

The chain uses TRBV7-2 and TRBJ1-2; a weak D match, TRBD1 (5 bases). Germline V gene sequence: CDR1 SGHTA, CDR2 FQGNSA. Trimming removed 5 bases at V and 7 bases at J, with 14 bases between. This CDR3 has 13 amino acids. CDR3 sequence (DNA): TGTGCCAGCAGCGCTTTGGGGCGTGGTGGCTACACCTTC. Translation gives CASSALGRGGYTF.

The chain joins TRBV2 to TRBJ1-5; perhaps TRBD1 as D (5 bases). Germline V gene lookup returns CDR1 SNHLY and CDR2 FYNNEI. Trimming removed 7 bases from V and 7 bases from J, with 14 bases in between. The CDR3 consists of 13 residues. The CDR3 sequence is CASIRTREQPQHF. The CDR3 region has the DNA TGTGCCAGCATCAGGACAAGGGAACAGCCCCAGCATTTT. Variable domain in full (rest from reference TRBV2 and TRBJ1-5): EPEVTQTPSHQVTQMGQEVILRCVPISNHLYFYWYRQILGQKVEFLVSFYNNEISEKSEIFDDQFSVERPDGSNFTLKIRSTKLEDSAMYFCASIRTREQPQHFGDGTRLSIL.